Shown below are 21 T cell receptor beta chains from a single sample sequenced in a study of shared clonotypes between healthy human individuals. Profiled with immunoSEQ multiplex PCR; TCRdb holds only in-frame clones, not every one. The sample contains more than 400,000 clones, 90% to 97% of which appear only once. Sequenced: naive CD4+ T cells sorted from blood. Subset given: CD45RA+ positively selected. These receptors were obtained from a woman under 40 in good health.

This clone was seen a single time. The CDR3 sequence: CASSLIRLGQGENIQYF. For the CDR3, the DNA is TGTGCCAGCAGTTTAATTCGATTGGGACAGGGGGAAAACATTCAGTACTTC. The gene calls are TRBV28 and TRBJ2-4; 11 nucleotides line up with TRBD1. The length of the CDR3 is 17 residues. Germline lookup yields CDR1 MDHEN and CDR2 SYDVKM. V was pared by 2 bases and J by 5 bases, with 8 bases of the junction left unmatched. The entire variable domain, with the rest obtained from reference TRBV28 and TRBJ2-4, is as follows: DVKVTQSSRYLVKRTGEKVFLECVQDMDHENMFWYRQDPGLGLRLIYFSYDVKMKEKGDIPEGYSVSREKKERFSLILESASTNQTSMYLCASSLIRLGQGENIQYFGAGTRLSVL.

The genes are TRBV6-5 and TRBJ1-1, with D unresolved. Germline CDR1 and CDR2: MNHEY and SVGAGI. V lost 2 bases and J 4 bases, leaving 14 bases between the germline ends. The length of the CDR3 is 15 residues. CDR3 coding DNA: TGTGCCAGCAGTTACAGAACAGTGTCAAGCACTGAAGCTTTCTTT. This sequence encodes CASSYRTVSSTEAFF.

The V call is TRBV27, the J call TRBJ1-5, with unresolved D. The CDR3 is made up of 14 amino acids. Germline CDR1 and CDR2: MNHEY and SMNVEV (reference sequence). V lost 5 bases and J 2 bases, leaving 10 bases between the germline ends. Here the CDR3 reads CASSPGPGNQPQHF. The CDR3 DNA follows: TGTGCCAGCAGTCCTGGGCCAGGCAATCAGCCCCAGCATTTT.

The V and J genes are TRBV2 and TRBJ2-5; unclear D gene. Germline CDR1 and CDR2: SNHLY and FYNNEI. V was cut by 3 bases and J by 5 bases, with 13 bases left in between. The CDR3 totals 14 residues. CDR3 sequence reads: CASSDGRFQETQYF. The DNA of the CDR3 is TGTGCCAGCAGTGACGGGCGGTTCCAGGAGACCCAGTACTTC.

This clone has only one observation. The chain is built from TRBV14 and TRBJ2-5; perhaps TRBD2 as D (6 bases). Germline V gene data show CDR1 as SGHDN and CDR2 as FVKESK. This CDR3 comprises 14 residues. Trimming took 1 base from V and 7 from J, leaving 13 bases between them. CDR3: CASSQAGTGLTQYF. CDR3 nucleotides: TGTGCCAGCAGCCAAGCCGGGACTGGGCTGACCCAGTACTTC.

The V gene is TRBV5-6, the J gene TRBJ2-7; no clear D. Trimming pared 0 bases from V and 4 bases from J, leaving 11 bases between. Germline CDR1 is SGHDT and CDR2 is YYEEEE. The length of the CDR3 is 14 residues. The CDR3 protein is CASSLVDSWYEQYF. DNA for the CDR3: TGTGCCAGCAGCTTGGTAGATAGCTGGTACGAGCAGTACTTC.

This sequence joins TRBV5-1 and TRBJ2-1; 7 bases agree with TRBD2. The CDR3 is 16 residues long. The V and J ends lost 0 bases and 6 bases, in that order; junction bases with no gene match: 9. Germline loops: CDR1 SGHRS, CDR2 YFSETQ. CDR3 DNA sequence: TGCGCCAGCAGCTTGGTCGGGGGAGGGACGGGCAATGAGCAGTTCTTC. This sequence encodes CASSLVGGGTGNEQFF. Variable domain in full (rest from reference TRBV5-1 and TRBJ2-1): KAGVTQTPRYLIKTRGQQVTLSCSPISGHRSVSWYQQTPGQGLQFLFEYFSETQRNKGNFPGRFSGRQFSNSRSEMNVSTLELGDSALYLCASSLVGGGTGNEQFFGPGTRLTVL.

This rearrangement joins TRBV6-1 to TRBJ2-7; the D gene is possibly TRBD2 (7 bases). The V and J ends lost 1 base and 1 base respectively, with 14 bases between them. Germline-derived CDR1 and CDR2 are MNHNS and SASEGT. The CDR3 is 16 amino acids. In DNA, the CDR3 is TGTGCCAGCAGTGAAGTTTTGGGAGGGGGTTCCTACGAGCAGTACTTC. As protein: CASSEVLGGGSYEQYF.

The V gene is TRBV7-9, the J gene TRBJ1-5; no clear D. The CDR3 extends over 13 amino acids. CDR1 is SEHNR and CDR2 is FQNEAQ in the germline V gene (reference sequence). Trimming shortened V by 7 bases and J by 4 bases, and 11 bases separated the two germline ends. For the CDR3, the DNA is TGTGCCAGCACCCCCGGGGTGAATCAGCCCCAGCATTTT. It yields the protein CASTPGVNQPQHF.

This chain links TRBV14 with TRBJ2-7; possible D gene TRBD2, 6 bases. The CDR3 has 13 residues. The V end was cut by 5 bases, the J end by 4 bases, with 12 bases between. Looked up from germline, CDR1 is SGHDN and CDR2 is FVKESK. CDR3 bases: TGTGCCAGCAGCGAACTAGGAGGGTACGAGCAGTACTTC. This translates into CASSELGGYEQYF.

This clone was seen just once. The V and J genes are TRBV5-6 and TRBJ2-7; D gene uncertain. Germline CDR1 is SGHDT and CDR2 is YYEEEE. This CDR3 comprises 12 residues. Trimming left V 0 bases short and J 6 bases short, with 7 bases between. The CDR3 sequence is CASSLEVGEQYF. Here the CDR3 DNA reads TGTGCCAGCAGCTTGGAAGTCGGCGAGCAGTACTTC.

This clone was counted a single time. V and J are TRBV28 and TRBJ1-5; 9 bases fit TRBD1. The CDR3 totals 17 residues. The V gene's germline CDR1 is MDHEN and CDR2 SYDVKM. The trim removed 5 bases at V and 4 bases at J, leaving 12 bases unmatched. As DNA, the CDR3 is TGTGCCAGCAGTAAACCGTACCGACAGGGGGGGAATCAGCCCCAGCATTTT. Amino acids: CASSKPYRQGGNQPQHF.

The chain combines TRBV5-1 with TRBJ2-3; unclear D gene. The CDR3 spans 14 residues. From germline, CDR1 is SGHRS and CDR2 YFSETQ. The V and J ends lost 5 bases and 6 bases respectively, with 16 bases between them. The CDR3 DNA reads TGCGCCAGCAGTCCCTTTCGACGGGCCGATACGCAGTATTTT. Translating it yields CASSPFRRADTQYF.

V and J are TRBV27 and TRBJ2-7, with TRBD1 matching over 11 bases. This CDR3 has 15 amino acids. The V gene's germline CDR1 is MNHEY and CDR2 SMNVEV (reference sequence). Trimming at V came to 4 bases and at J to 4 bases, leaving 6 bases not matched to a gene. CDR3 sequence reads: CASSSLGQGEYEQYF. The CDR3 region has the DNA TGTGCCAGCAGTTCGCTGGGACAGGGGGAGTACGAGCAGTACTTC.

The rearrangement joins TRBV10-2 to TRBJ1-4; 7 bases are shared with TRBD1. This CDR3 has 14 residues. Germline V CDR1 and CDR2: WSHSY, SAAADI. Trimming cost V 5 bases and J 5 bases; bases outside gene matches: 5. CDR3 residues: CASSLGQENEKLFF. CDR3 DNA sequence: TGCGCCAGCAGTCTCGGACAGGAGAATGAAAAACTGTTTTTT.

V and J are TRBV19 and TRBJ2-7, with TRBD1 matching over 8 bases. The ends lost 2 bases at V and 6 bases at J; junction bases unmatched: 6. CDR1 LNHDA and CDR2 SQIVND come from the germline V gene (reference sequence). This CDR3 has 14 amino acids. For the CDR3, the DNA is TGTGCCAGTAGTATAATGGGACAGGCATCCGAGCAGTACTTC. Translation gives CASSIMGQASEQYF.

This chain uses TRBV7-9 with TRBJ1-2, with D possibly TRBD1 on 6 matching bases. The V and J ends lost 6 bases and 5 bases respectively, with 16 bases between them. Germline CDR1 SEHNR, CDR2 FQNEAQ (reference sequence). The CDR3 consists of 14 residues. The CDR3 is CASRENRERYGYTF. DNA for the CDR3: TGTGCCAGCAGGGAGAACAGGGAGAGGTATGGCTACACCTTC. The full variable domain, completed using reference TRBV7-9 and TRBJ1-2, is DTGVSQNPRHKITKRGQNVTFRCDPISEHNRLYWYRQTLGQGPEFLTYFQNEAQLEKSRLLSDRFSAERPKGSFSTLEIQRTEQGDSAMYLCASRENRERYGYTFGSGTRLTVV.

This chain uses TRBV7-6 with TRBJ2-2; D unresolved. CDR3 length equals 14 residues. The V end lost 2 bases, the J end lost 2 bases, and 6 bases lay between the germline ends. Germline CDR1 and CDR2: SGHVS and FNYEAQ. This CDR3 reads CASSLQFNTGELFF. CDR3 sequence (DNA): TGTGCCAGCAGCTTACAATTTAACACCGGGGAGCTGTTTTTT.

The rearrangement joins TRBV5-4 to TRBJ1-1; D might be TRBD1 (6 bases). Germline loops: CDR1 SGHNT, CDR2 YYREEE (reference sequence). This CDR3 has 15 residues. V was cut by 3 bases and J by 2 bases, with 14 bases left in between. CDR3 sequence: CASSSGTTGNTEAFF. CDR3 sequence (DNA): TGTGCCAGCAGCTCCGGGACAACTGGCAACACTGAAGCTTTCTTT.

The chain employs TRBV7-9 and TRBJ1-1; 9 nucleotides match TRBD1. Per germline, CDR1 SEHNR and CDR2 FQNEAQ (reference sequence). V trimming: 5 bases; J trimming: 5 bases; junction bases outside the gene matches: 6. The CDR3 runs to 14 residues. CDR3 protein: CASSIGTGWTEAFF. CDR3 in DNA: TGTGCCAGCAGCATTGGGACAGGGTGGACTGAAGCTTTCTTT. Full variable domain (outside the CDR3, taken from reference TRBV7-9 and TRBJ1-1): DTGVSQNPRHKITKRGQNVTFRCDPISEHNRLYWYRQTLGQGPEFLTYFQNEAQLEKSRLLSDRFSAERPKGSFSTLEIQRTEQGDSAMYLCASSIGTGWTEAFFGQGTRLTVV.

CDR3 residues: CASSFGLSGNTIYF. CDR3 coding DNA: TGTGCCAGTAGTTTCGGGCTCTCCGGAAACACCATATATTTT. V gene TRBV19 combines with J gene TRBJ1-3, with D hard to call. The CDR3 is made up of 14 amino acids. Germline CDR1 and CDR2: LNHDA and SQIVND (reference sequence). With 5 bases removed from V and 4 bases from J, the gap between germline ends came to 12 bases. Full variable domain (remainder filled in from reference TRBV19 and TRBJ1-3): DGGITQSPKYLFRKEGQNVTLSCEQNLNHDAMYWYRQDPGQGLRLIYYSQIVNDFQKGDIAEGYSVSREKKESFPLTVTSAQKNPTAFYLCASSFGLSGNTIYFGEGSWLTVV.